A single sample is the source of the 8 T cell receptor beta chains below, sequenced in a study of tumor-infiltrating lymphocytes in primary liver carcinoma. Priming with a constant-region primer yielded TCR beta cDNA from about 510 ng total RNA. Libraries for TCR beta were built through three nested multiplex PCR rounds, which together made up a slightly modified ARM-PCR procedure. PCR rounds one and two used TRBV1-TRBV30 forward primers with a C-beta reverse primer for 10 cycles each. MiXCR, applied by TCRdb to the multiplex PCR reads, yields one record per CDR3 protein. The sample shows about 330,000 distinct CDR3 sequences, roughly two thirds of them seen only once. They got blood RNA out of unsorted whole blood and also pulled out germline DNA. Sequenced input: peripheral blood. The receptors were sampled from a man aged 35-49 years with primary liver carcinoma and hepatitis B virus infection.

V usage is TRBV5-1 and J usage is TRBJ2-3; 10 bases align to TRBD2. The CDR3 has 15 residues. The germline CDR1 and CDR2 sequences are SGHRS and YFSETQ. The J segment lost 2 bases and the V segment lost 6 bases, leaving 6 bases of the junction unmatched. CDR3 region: CASIRTSGNTDTQYF. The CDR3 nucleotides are TGCGCCAGCATACGAACTAGCGGGAACACAGATACGCAGTATTTT.

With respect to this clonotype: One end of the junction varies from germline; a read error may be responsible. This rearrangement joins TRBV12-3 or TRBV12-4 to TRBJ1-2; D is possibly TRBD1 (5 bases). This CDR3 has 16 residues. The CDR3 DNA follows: TGTGCCAGGAGCCCGTCAGGGAGGGCAATCTCCCAAGGCTACTCCTTC. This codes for CARSPSGRAISQGYSF.

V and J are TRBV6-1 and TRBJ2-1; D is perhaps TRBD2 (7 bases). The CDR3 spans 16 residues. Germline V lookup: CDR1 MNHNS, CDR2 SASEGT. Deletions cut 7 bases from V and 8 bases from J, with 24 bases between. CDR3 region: CASTLNWGGPGDEQFF. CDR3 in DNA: TGTGCCAGCACACTCAATTGGGGGGGGCCCGGGGATGAGCAGTTCTTC.

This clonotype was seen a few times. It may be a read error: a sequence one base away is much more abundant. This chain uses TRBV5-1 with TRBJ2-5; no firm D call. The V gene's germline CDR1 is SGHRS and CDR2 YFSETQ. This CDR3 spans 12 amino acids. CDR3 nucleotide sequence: TGCGCCAGCACACTGGACCAAGAGACCAAGTACTTC. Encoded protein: CASTLDQETKYF.

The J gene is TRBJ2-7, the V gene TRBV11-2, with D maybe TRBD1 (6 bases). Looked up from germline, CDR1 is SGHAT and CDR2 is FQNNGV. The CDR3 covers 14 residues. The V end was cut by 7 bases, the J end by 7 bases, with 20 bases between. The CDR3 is CASNSRGNHYEQYF. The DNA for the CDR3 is TGTGCCAGCAACTCGAGGGGGAACCACTATGAGCAGTACTTC. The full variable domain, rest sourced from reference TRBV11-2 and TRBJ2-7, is EAGVAQSPRYKIIEKRQSVAFWCNPISGHATLYWYQQILGQGPKLLIQFQNNGVVDDSQLPKDRFSAERLKGVDSTLKIQPAKLEDSAVYLCASNSRGNHYEQYFGPGTRLTVT.

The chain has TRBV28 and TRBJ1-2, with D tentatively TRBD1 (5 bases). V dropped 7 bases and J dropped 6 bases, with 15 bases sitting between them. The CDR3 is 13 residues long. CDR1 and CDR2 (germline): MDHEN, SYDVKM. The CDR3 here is CASNATGVHGYTF. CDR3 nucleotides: TGTGCCAGCAATGCTACAGGAGTCCATGGCTACACCTTC.

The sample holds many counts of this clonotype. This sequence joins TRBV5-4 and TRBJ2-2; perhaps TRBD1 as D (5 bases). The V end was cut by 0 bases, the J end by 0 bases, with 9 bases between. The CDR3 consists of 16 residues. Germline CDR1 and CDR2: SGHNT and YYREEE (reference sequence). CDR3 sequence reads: CASSLVPGSNTGELFF. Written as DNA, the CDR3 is TGTGCCAGCAGCTTGGTTCCAGGGTCGAACACCGGGGAGCTGTTTTTT.

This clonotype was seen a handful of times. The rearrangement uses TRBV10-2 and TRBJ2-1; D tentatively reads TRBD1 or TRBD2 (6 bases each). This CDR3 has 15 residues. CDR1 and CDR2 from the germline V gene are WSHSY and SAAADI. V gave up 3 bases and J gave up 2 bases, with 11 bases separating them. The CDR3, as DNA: TGCGCCAGCAGTGATAGGGGGAGGCCCTACAATGAGCAGTTCTTC. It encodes CASSDRGRPYNEQFF.